This T cell receptor (beta chain) was sequenced during a study of T-cell reconstitution after alpha-beta-depleted transplantation in children. J was trimmed by 7 bases and V by 4 bases; bases with no gene match: 4. The CDR3 spans 14 residues. CDR1 and CDR2 from the germline V gene are SGHTA and FQGTGA. Preparation of the TCRbeta library involved a method that used unique molecular identifiers. TCRdb itself ran the PCR reads through MiXCR, one entry per CDR3 protein. The sample lists approximately 100,000 distinct CDR3 sequences, 12% occurring once. This clonotype was counted ten times or more. The sample consisted of PBMCs from the stem cell graft donor, taken from the stem cell graft. The clonotype comes from a human donor who donated a stem cell graft to a child with inherited bone marrow failure. This chain links TRBV7-3 with TRBJ2-1; 10 positions agree with TRBD2. CDR3 sequence (DNA): TGTGCCAGCAGCTCTAGCGGGGGACAAAATGAGCAGTTCTTC. This gives the protein CASSSSGGQNEQFF.